The 18 T cell receptor beta chains presented below share a single source sample, sequenced in a study of PD-1 blockade in classical Hodgkin lymphoma. Time point given: cycle 4 day 1 (C4D1), after about 6 weeks of nivolumab. All patients experienced relapse after autologous stem cell transplantation, and brentuximab vedotin exposure was variable. Sequenced by immunoSEQ multiplex PCR; TCRdb stores in-frame clones only, minus some. This sample has over 75,000 clones, with approximately 90% found just once. The sample in question was peripheral blood mononuclear cells (PBMCs), obtained before the fourth cycle of nivolumab. The receptor source for this set is a human donor with classical Hodgkin lymphoma.

In this sample, this clone turned up once. The chain uses TRBV7-9 and TRBJ2-3, with 10 nucleotides matching TRBD2. The CDR3 is 17 amino acids. With V trimmed by 4 bases and J by 1 base, 8 bases remained unmatched. The germline gives CDR1 SEHNR, CDR2 FQNEAQ (reference sequence). CDR3 sequence reads: CASSSHYGLAGTDTQYF. CDR3 bases: TGTGCCAGCAGCTCGCACTATGGACTAGCGGGCACAGATACGCAGTATTTT. The full variable domain, rest sourced from reference TRBV7-9 and TRBJ2-3, is DTGVSQNPRHKITKRGQNVTFRCDPISEHNRLYWYRQTLGQGPEFLTYFQNEAQLEKSRLLSDRFSAERPKGSFSTLEIQRTEQGDSAMYLCASSSHYGLAGTDTQYFGPGTRLTVL.

The chain carries TRBV5-6 and TRBJ2-7; 9 bases map to TRBD1. The V and J ends lost 5 bases and 9 bases, in that order; junction bases with no gene match: 9. Germline CDR1 is SGHDT and CDR2 is YYEEEE. The CDR3 runs 13 residues. The CDR3 DNA reads TGTGCCAGCAGTTCCGGGACAGGGTCCGGGCAGTACTTC. Translated: CASSSGTGSGQYF.

The chain combines TRBV11-3 with TRBJ1-1; D is uncertain. CDR1 and CDR2 from the germline V gene are SGHNT and YENEEA. The ends were cut back, 2 bases at V and 0 bases at J, with 13 bases in the middle. This CDR3 comprises 16 residues. The CDR3 loop is CASSLIVATMNTEAFF. The CDR3, as DNA: TGTGCCAGCAGCTTAATCGTTGCCACGATGAACACTGAAGCTTTCTTT.

The chain joins TRBV7-2 to TRBJ2-1, with D maybe TRBD1 (5 bases). The CDR3 loop spans 15 amino acids. The V end was cut by 1 base, the J end by 0 bases, with 7 bases between. CDR1 is SGHTA and CDR2 is FQGNSA in the germline V gene. The CDR3 DNA reads TGTGCCAGCAGCTTAGGGGGCCTCTCCTACAATGAGCAGTTCTTC. Encoded protein: CASSLGGLSYNEQFF. Filled out from reference TRBV7-2 and TRBJ2-1, the complete variable domain reads GAGVSQSPSNKVTEKGKDVELRCDPISGHTALYWYRQSLGQGLEFLIYFQGNSAPDKSGLPSDRFSAERTGGSVSTLTIQRTQQEDSAVYLCASSLGGLSYNEQFFGPGTRLTVL.

This chain joins TRBV19 and TRBJ2-3; D call uncertain. The CDR3 is 13 amino acids. Germline values: CDR1 LNHDA, CDR2 SQIVND (reference sequence). V was trimmed by 5 bases and J by 6 bases, leaving 12 bases between them. CDR3 in amino acids: CASSLGRRDTQYF. CDR3 coding DNA: TGTGCCAGTAGTCTCGGACGGCGGGATACGCAGTATTTT.

The chain joins TRBV6-6 to TRBJ2-5; D is unclear. Germline V gene lookup returns CDR1 MNHNY and CDR2 SVGAGI (reference sequence). The V end was cut by 0 bases, the J end by 2 bases, with 7 bases between. This CDR3 is built from 14 residues. The CDR3 loop is CASSYSTDQETQYF. The DNA for the CDR3 is TGTGCCAGCAGTTACTCGACGGATCAAGAGACCCAGTACTTC.

V and J are TRBV15 and TRBJ2-7, with D maybe TRBD2 (5 bases). This CDR3 comprises 13 residues. Germline-derived CDR1 and CDR2 are LNHNV and YYDKDF (reference sequence). The V gene lost 6 bases and the J gene lost 6 bases, with 15 bases spanning the gap. CDR3 DNA: TGTGCCACCAGGGGAAAGAGGGATGTCGAGCAGTACTTC. This translates into CATRGKRDVEQYF.

This clone came up once. The gene calls are TRBV6-1 and TRBJ1-2, with 9 positions matching TRBD1. Germline loops: CDR1 MNHNS, CDR2 SASEGT. V gave up 3 bases and J gave up 0 bases; unmatched junction bases: 5. The CDR3 extends over 16 amino acids. This CDR3 reads CASSDDRGVTNYGYTF. The CDR3 region has the DNA TGTGCCAGCAGTGATGACAGGGGGGTTACTAACTATGGCTACACCTTC.

Here the CDR3 DNA reads TGTGCCAGCAGCTTAACGCGGGCCGTGAACACCGGGGAGCTGTTTTTT. This gives the protein CASSLTRAVNTGELFF. The chain links TRBV7-3 to TRBJ2-2, with D possibly being TRBD2 (5 bases). CDR1 SGHTA and CDR2 FQGTGA come from the germline V gene. The germline V and J ends were trimmed by 0 bases and 1 base, with 9 bases remaining between them. The CDR3 has 16 residues.

CDR3 protein: CASSQDLGLAGNEQYF. The DNA for the CDR3 is TGCGCCAGCAGCCAAGATCTAGGACTAGCGGGGAACGAGCAGTACTTC. The chain employs TRBV4-3 and TRBJ2-7, with 12 bases identical to TRBD2. Germline V gene data show CDR1 as LGHNA and CDR2 as YSLEER. Trimming removed 0 bases from V and 5 bases from J; junction bases left unmatched: 5. There are 16 residues in the CDR3.

The gene calls are TRBV7-2 and TRBJ1-1; D is uncertain. CDR3 length: 11 residues. The germline V gene encodes CDR1 SGHTA and CDR2 FQGNSA. Trimming took 5 bases from V and 10 from J, leaving 11 bases between them. CDR3 protein: CASSPHDRAFF. The CDR3 region has the DNA TGTGCCAGCAGCCCTCATGATAGAGCTTTCTTT.

This clone was seen a single time. The V call is TRBV10-3, the J call TRBJ1-6; no firm D call. From germline, CDR1 is ENHRY and CDR2 SYGVKD. CDR3 size: 13 residues. Trimming took off 0 bases at V and 10 bases at J, with 7 bases between the two ends. The CDR3, as DNA: TGTGCCATCAGTGAGTCTGGGATGTCACCCCTCCACTTT. Translating it yields CAISESGMSPLHF.

This rearrangement joins TRBV5-8 to TRBJ2-7; 9 nucleotides align to TRBD1. CDR1 and CDR2 from the germline V gene are SGHTS and YDEGEE. V lost 3 bases and J lost 3; bases outside the gene matches: 7. The CDR3 has 15 residues. The CDR3 DNA sequence: TGTGCCAGCAGCTCACTACAGGGGGCAGGCTACGAGCAGTACTTC. Translating gives CASSSLQGAGYEQYF. Complete variable domain (other parts from reference TRBV5-8 and TRBJ2-7): EAGVTQSPTHLIKTRGQQATLRCSPISGHTSVYWYQQALGLGLQFLLWYDEGEERNRGNFPPRFSGRQFPNYSSELNVNALELEDSALYLCASSSLQGAGYEQYFGPGTRLTVT.

This chain uses TRBV23-1 with TRBJ1-2; the D gene is possibly TRBD1 (6 bases). TRBV23-1 is filed as an ORF, its function uncertain. V lost 4 bases and J 3 bases, leaving 21 bases between the germline ends. CDR3 size: 17 residues. The CDR3 DNA is TGCGCCAGCAGTCTCACTTTCTGGAGAGGGGGGCACTATGGCTACACCTTC. Translating it yields CASSLTFWRGGHYGYTF.

The chain links TRBV27 to TRBJ1-5; D may be TRBD1 (5 bases). The CDR3 is made up of 14 amino acids. Germline CDR1 is MNHEY and CDR2 is SMNVEV (reference sequence). V lost 6 bases, J lost 9 bases, and 18 bases lay in between. The CDR3 loop is CASSKGGENTPQHF. CDR3 sequence (DNA): TGTGCCAGCAGCAAAGGAGGGGAGAACACGCCCCAGCATTTT.

The V call is TRBV6-5, the J call TRBJ2-1; TRBD2 matches 7 bases. Germline V lookup: CDR1 MNHEY, CDR2 SVGAGI. The V gene end was trimmed by 10 bases and the J gene end by 9 bases; junction bases not matched to a gene: 12. This CDR3 has 13 residues. The CDR3 bases are TGTGCCACCCTGGGCCAAGCGGGGCTTGAGCAGTTCTTC. Amino acids: CATLGQAGLEQFF.

J is TRBJ1-4 and V is TRBV15, with TRBD1 matching 8 bases. With 3 bases clipped from V and 5 bases from J, the junction kept 2 bases outside the gene matches. Germline CDR1 is LNHNV and CDR2 is YYDKDF (reference sequence). This CDR3 has 14 residues. The DNA for the CDR3 is TGTGCCACCAGCAGGGACAGGGTCAATGAAAAACTGTTTTTT. Amino acid sequence: CATSRDRVNEKLFF.

This clone has only one observation. The gene calls are TRBV19 and TRBJ1-5, with TRBD1 as a possible D gene (5 bases). The CDR3 runs 14 residues. V was shortened by 7 bases and J by 3 bases, with 13 bases between the two germline ends. The germline gives CDR1 LNHDA, CDR2 SQIVND (reference sequence). CDR3 loop: CASNRDRDNQPQHF. The CDR3 bases are TGTGCCAGTAATCGGGACCGTGACAATCAGCCCCAGCATTTT. Full variable domain (rest looked up from reference TRBV19 and TRBJ1-5): DGGITQSPKYLFRKEGQNVTLSCEQNLNHDAMYWYRQDPGQGLRLIYYSQIVNDFQKGDIAEGYSVSREKKESFPLTVTSAQKNPTAFYLCASNRDRDNQPQHFGDGTRLSIL.